This T cell receptor (beta chain) was identified in a study of monozygotic twins with inflammatory bowel disease. On this clonotype: Antigen specificity is unknown.

The draw for each donor consisted of a single 2.5 ml blood sample. Used for each TCR library was approximately 4,000 ng of total RNA. TCRdb re-analyzed the 5' RACE reads; it lists each CDR3 protein once, without DNA. The sample table sets out approximately 400,000 distinct CDR3 sequences. Study findings and constraints: Healthy co-twins had higher TCRbeta inverse Simpson diversity than their IBD twins.

This CDR3 has 14 amino acids. Germline CDR1 is MNHNY and CDR2 is SVGAGI (reference sequence). V gene TRBV6-6 combines with J gene TRBJ2-1; the TCRdb call, TRBD2, lacks DNA for checking. This sequence originates from a human donor with ulcerative colitis or Crohn's disease, or a healthy co-twin of an affected twin (not recorded which). The sample consisted of blood. This CDR3 is CASTFSGGRGEQFF.